The table lists the clone carrying this TCR beta chain with many counts. Its antigen is as yet unknown. Alopecia areata patients had lesional scalp punch biopsies and peripheral blood taken from them. RNA was isolated and reverse transcribed to cDNA, the sequencing template. Some clones are missing from TCRdb's copy, which holds only in-frame ones; the method was immunoSEQ multiplex PCR. The table includes about 150,000 clones, around half detected once. This sample was included in a study of CD8+ T cells in alopecia areata. The wider study: Those patients who were treated received oral tofacitinib, which was given at 5 to 10 mg twice daily for moderate-to-severe alopecia areata.

The length of the CDR3 is 15 residues. Germline lookup yields CDR1 MRHNA and CDR2 SNTAGT. V trimming: 4 bases; J trimming: 6 bases; junction bases outside the gene matches: 7. The study, taken as a whole, reports: Clonality exceeded that of normal scalp in lesional scalp, most notably in alopecia totalis/universalis.

The rearrangement uses TRBV6-4 and TRBJ1-1; 11 bases line up with TRBD1. This sample comprised CD8+ T cells sorted from blood, obtained at week 0. The source of this sequence is a human donor with alopecia areata. The CDR3 DNA reads TGTGCCAGCAGTGCCCGGACAGGGGGCTGGGCTGAAGCTTTCTTT. It specifies CASSARTGGWAEAFF.